A selection of T cell receptor beta chains follows, all from one sample in a study of cytomegalovirus exposure and HLA in healthy donors. Libraries were prepared by immunoSEQ multiplex PCR; TCRdb keeps only in-frame clonotypes and omits some of them. This sample yields some 110,000 clones, of which around 62% are seen a single time; less than 9.5% belongs to the top ten. The material sequenced was PBMCs. These receptors were collected from a woman aged 40 to 50 in good health and CMV-seropositive. CDR3s include the opening cysteine and the closing phenylalanine or tryptophan. The D gene is left open where the match is weak. Expanded clones get a size class; other rows say once, few or many, or leave the size out.

>TRBV28|TRBJ1-1|NA|NA
CASSLGVGENTEAFF
TGTGCCAGCAGTTTAGGGGTAGGGGAGAACACTGAAGCTTTCTTT
>TRBV7-2|TRBJ2-7|TRBD1|NA
CASSFGQGSYEQYF
TGTGCCAGCAGCTTCGGACAGGGATCCTACGAGCAGTACTTC
>TRBV5-4|TRBJ2-2|NA|few
CASSPPGTGELFF
TGTGCCAGCAGCCCCCCGGGCACCGGGGAGCTGTTTTTT
>TRBV19|TRBJ2-2|TRBD2|NA
CASRGRAVASGELFF
TGTGCCAGTAGGGGGAGGGCTGTCGCTTCCGGGGAGCTGTTTTTT
>TRBV29-1|TRBJ2-5|TRBD2|few
CSVDLREQETQYF
TGCAGCGTTGATTTGCGGGAGCAAGAGACCCAGTACTTC
>TRBV7-2|TRBJ2-1|TRBD2|NA
CASSLGTSGYYNEQFF
TGTGCCAGCAGCTTAGGAACTAGCGGATACTACAATGAGCAGTTCTTC
>TRBV14|TRBJ1-4|NA|NA
CASSLLAFGEKLFF
TGTGCCAGCAGCCTTCTAGCATTTGGTGAAAAACTGTTTTTT
>TRBV5-8|TRBJ2-2|NA|once
CASSPGGQPNTGELFF
TGTGCCAGCAGCCCCGGTGGGCAGCCGAACACCGGGGAGCTGTTTTTT
>TRBV25-1|TRBJ2-1|TRBD2|NA
CASSEMLSAGGLNEQFF
TGTGCCAGCAGTGAAATGCTTAGCGCGGGAGGACTGAATGAGCAGTTCTTC
>TRBV4-2|TRBJ2-1|TRBD2|few
CASSQEVAGAVGDEQFF
TGTGCCAGCAGCCAAGAGGTAGCGGGAGCCGTCGGCGATGAGCAGTTCTTC
>TRBV30|TRBJ2-3|TRBD2|once
CAWSVLAGNSDTQYF
TGTGCCTGGAGTGTTCTAGCGGGAAACTCAGATACGCAGTATTTT
>TRBV7-9|TRBJ1-1|NA|NA
CSSSLRTENTEAFF
TGTTCCAGCAGCTTAAGGACAGAGAACACTGAAGCTTTCTTT
>TRBV30|TRBJ1-2|NA|NA
CAWSVQGLGRPYGYTF
TGTGCCTGGAGTGTGCAGGGGCTAGGCCGACCCTATGGCTACACCTTC
>TRBV28|TRBJ1-1|TRBD1|few
CASSSPGTGSQYTEAFF
TGTGCCAGCAGTTCCCCCGGGACAGGCTCCCAATACACTGAAGCTTTCTTT
>TRBV9|TRBJ2-3|NA|NA
CASSTGNGASTDTQYF
TGTGCCAGCAGCACTGGTAACGGAGCTAGCACAGATACGCAGTATTTT
>TRBV7-8|TRBJ2-7|NA|NA
CASSLIDGTYEQYF
TGTGCCAGCAGCTTAATAGACGGGACCTACGAGCAGTACTTC
>TRBV27|TRBJ2-7|NA|NA
CASSFGGAREQYF
TGTGCCAGCAGTTTCGGAGGTGCTCGCGAGCAGTACTTC
>TRBV27|TRBJ2-1|TRBD2|NA
CASSWGLAGFNEQFF
TGTGCCAGCAGTTGGGGACTAGCGGGCTTTAATGAGCAGTTCTTC
>TRBV4-2|TRBJ1-4|TRBD1|NA
CASSQTGTGEGKLFF
TGTGCCAGCAGCCAAACCGGGACAGGAGAGGGAAAACTGTTTTTT
>TRBV6-5|TRBJ2-3|NA|NA
CASSYSPGADTQYF
TGTGCCAGCAGTTACTCGCCGGGGGCAGATACGCAGTATTTT
>TRBV2|TRBJ2-7|TRBD1|NA
CASSEPGQVNTYEQYF
TGTGCCAGCAGTGAACCCGGACAGGTGAATACCTACGAGCAGTACTTC
>TRBV6-5|TRBJ2-7|TRBD1|NA
CASTVGDSSYEQYF
TGTGCCAGCACTGTGGGGGACAGCTCCTACGAGCAGTACTTC
>TRBV27|TRBJ2-1|TRBD1|NA
CASSPHHGGGQGLVGEQFF
TGTGCCAGCAGTCCACACCATGGGGGGGGACAGGGGTTAGTCGGTGAGCAGTTCTTC
>TRBV7-9|TRBJ1-2|NA|NA
CASSLDVVTNYGYTF
TGTGCCAGCAGCTTAGATGTCGTTACTAACTATGGCTACACCTTC
>TRBV7-2|TRBJ2-2|NA|NA
CASSFGRSINTGELFF
TGTGCCAGCAGCTTTGGCAGAAGTATAAACACCGGGGAGCTGTTTTTT
>TRBV18|TRBJ2-6|NA|NA
CASSSGVGANVLTF
TGTGCCAGCTCTTCCGGGGTAGGGGCCAACGTCCTGACTTTC
>TRBV10-3|TRBJ2-1|TRBD1|NA
CAISAVSSRGNEQFF
TGTGCCATCAGTGCCGTCAGTAGCAGGGGGAATGAGCAGTTCTTC
>TRBV11-3|TRBJ2-1|NA|once
CASSFRQGGLNEQFF
TGTGCCAGCAGCTTTAGGCAAGGTGGGCTAAATGAGCAGTTCTTC
>TRBV19|TRBJ2-7|TRBD2|NA
CASSITSGSLYEQYF
TGTGCCAGTAGTATAACTAGCGGGAGTCTCTACGAGCAGTACTTC
>TRBV30|TRBJ2-7|NA|NA
CAWSPLDSYEQYF
TGTGCCTGGAGTCCGCTAGACAGCTACGAGCAGTACTTC
>TRBV7-8|TRBJ2-1|TRBD2|NA
CASSLALGLAGVEQFF
TGTGCCAGCAGCTTAGCCCTGGGACTAGCGGGAGTTGAGCAGTTCTTC
>TRBV12-5|TRBJ2-1|TRBD2|NA
CASGLVLGGRDYNEQFF
TGTGCTAGTGGTTTGGTACTGGGCGGGAGGGACTACAATGAGCAGTTCTTC
>TRBV25-1|TRBJ1-5|NA|once
CASSEYGQNQPQHF
TGTGCCAGCAGTGAATACGGACAGAACCAGCCCCAGCATTTT
>TRBV6-5|TRBJ2-1|TRBD2|NA
CASRELAGGLMVF
TGTGCCAGCAGAGAACTAGCGGGAGGGCTCATGGTCTTC
>TRBV6-5|TRBJ1-2|NA|NA
CASSPGVGYTF
TGTGCCAGCAGTCCAGGGGTTGGCTACACCTTC
>TRBV19|TRBJ1-5|NA|NA
CASSILGQNQPQHF
TGTGCCAGTAGTATTCTTGGTCAGAATCAGCCCCAGCATTTT
>TRBV4-2|TRBJ2-1|TRBD2|NA
CASSRGLAGVLGRMDEQFF
TGTGCCAGCAGCCGGGGACTAGCGGGAGTATTAGGCCGGATGGATGAGCAGTTCTTC
>TRBV19|TRBJ1-2|NA|once
CASSIGAGGDYTF
TGTGCCAGTAGTATTGGGGCAGGTGGGGACTACACCTTC
>TRBV7-2|TRBJ2-7|TRBD2|NA
CASGPQAGAGGEQYF
TGTGCCAGCGGACCTCAAGCGGGAGCGGGGGGCGAGCAGTACTTC
>TRBV6-6|TRBJ1-4|NA|NA
CASSVHMATNEKLFF
TGTGCCAGCAGTGTACACATGGCAACTAATGAAAAACTGTTTTTT
>TRBV18|TRBJ2-2|TRBD1|NA
CASSLDRADGELFF
TGTGCCAGCTCATTGGACAGGGCTGACGGGGAGCTGTTTTTT
>TRBV18|TRBJ2-1|TRBD2|NA
CASSPDSPLAGVEQFF
TGTGCCAGCTCACCCGATTCTCCGCTAGCGGGAGTTGAGCAGTTCTTC
>TRBV6-5|TRBJ2-7|TRBD1|few
CASSEPDRDHEQYF
TGTGCCAGCAGTGAACCGGACAGGGACCACGAGCAGTACTTC
>TRBV7-2|TRBJ1-2|NA|few
CASSLNRVYGYTF
TGTGCCAGCAGCTTAAACAGGGTCTATGGCTACACCTTC
>TRBV11-2|TRBJ2-1|NA|NA
CASSTQEQGRNEQFF
TGTGCCAGCAGCACTCAAGAACAGGGACGGAATGAGCAGTTCTTC
>TRBV2|TRBJ1-4|NA|NA
CASSEGTDTNEKLFF
TGTGCCAGCAGTGAAGGGACAGACACTAATGAAAAACTGTTTTTT
>TRBV25-1|TRBJ2-7|NA|few
CASSGRFSGATYEQYF
TGTGCCAGCAGCGGACGATTTAGCGGTGCGACCTACGAGCAGTACTTC
>TRBV6-5|TRBJ2-2|TRBD2|NA
CASRGLAARELFF
TGTGCCAGCAGGGGACTAGCGGCAAGGGAGCTGTTTTTT